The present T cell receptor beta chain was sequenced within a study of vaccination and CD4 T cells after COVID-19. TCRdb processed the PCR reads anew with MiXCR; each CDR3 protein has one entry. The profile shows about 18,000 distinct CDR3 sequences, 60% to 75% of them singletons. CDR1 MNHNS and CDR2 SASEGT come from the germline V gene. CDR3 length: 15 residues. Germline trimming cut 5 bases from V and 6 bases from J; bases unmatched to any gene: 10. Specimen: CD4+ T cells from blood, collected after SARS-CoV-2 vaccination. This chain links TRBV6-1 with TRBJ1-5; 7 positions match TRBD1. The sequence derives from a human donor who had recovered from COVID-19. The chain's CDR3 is CASSKDREDGQPQHF. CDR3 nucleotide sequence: TGTGCCAGCAGTAAAGACAGGGAGGACGGTCAGCCCCAGCATTTT.